Ten or more counts support the clone carrying this T cell receptor beta chain. These data are taken from a study of blood T cell repertoires in COVID-19. Overall study context: Sites in the United States, Italy and Spain provided acute and convalescent COVID-19 samples. The cDNA or gDNA used as material had been derived from T cells, B-cell-depleted T cells, or PBMCs.

V was clipped by 3 bases and J by 6 bases, with 3 bases between them. This CDR3 region has 11 residues. In the original analysis: Using reference gene primer amplification, nucleated cell counts were estimated. Produced via immunoSEQ multiplex PCR; TCRdb's table is partial and in-frame only. V and J calls and clone size come straight from that table; D and trimming were deduced from the DNA. The table includes some 210,000 clones, roughly four fifths detected once. The receptor was isolated from a woman aged 40 to 49 with acute or convalescent COVID-19. Sequenced material: peripheral blood. This chain connects TRBV12-3 or TRBV12-4 to TRBJ2-1; D is uncertain. The CDR3 bases are TGTGCCAGCAGTTTCGGCAATGAGCAGTTCTTC. This sequence encodes CASSFGNEQFF.